The 27 T cell receptor beta chains in this list originate from one sample, sequenced in a study of blood T cell repertoires in COVID-19. Measured with immunoSEQ multiplex PCR; TCRdb has only the in-frame clones, and not every one. This sample has under 250,000 clones, with around four fifths found just once. The sample taken for sequencing was peripheral blood. Every receptor here comes from a woman in her 70s with active or convalescent COVID-19.

The chain combines TRBV5-1 with TRBJ2-5, with 7 positions matching TRBD1. CDR1 and CDR2 from the germline V gene are SGHRS and YFSETQ. The CDR3 length is 14 residues. V shed 4 bases and J 5 bases; nucleotides not matched to a gene: 8. The DNA of the CDR3 is TGCGCCAGCAGCGCCCGACAGGGATGGGAGACCCAGTACTTC. Its translation is CASSARQGWETQYF.

CDR3 region: CASTLGQGGTEAFF. CDR3 DNA: TGTGCCAGCACACTAGGACAGGGAGGCACTGAAGCTTTCTTT. V usage is TRBV9 and J usage is TRBJ1-1, with TRBD1 identical over 8 bases. Trimming removed 6 bases from V and 4 bases from J; junction bases left unmatched: 8. The CDR3 sequence is 14 residues long. CDR1 and CDR2 (germline): SGDLS, YYNGEE.

The chain joins TRBV10-3 to TRBJ2-1; 9 nucleotides line up with TRBD1. CDR1 and CDR2 (germline): ENHRY, SYGVKD. This CDR3 has 15 residues. V lost 6 bases and J lost 7; bases outside the gene matches: 10. The CDR3 reads CAIRPGTGLRNEQFF. For the CDR3, the DNA is TGTGCCATCAGACCAGGGACAGGGCTGAGGAATGAGCAGTTCTTC.

The gene calls are TRBV24-1 and TRBJ1-5; a weak D match, TRBD1 (6 bases). In germline, CDR1 is KGHDR, CDR2 SFDVKD. The V end lost 4 bases, the J end lost 0 bases, and 15 bases lay between the germline ends. The CDR3 is made up of 17 amino acids. CDR3 amino acids: CATSDPGAGNSNQPQHF. In DNA, the CDR3 is TGTGCCACCAGTGACCCAGGGGCCGGGAATAGCAATCAGCCCCAGCATTTT.

This clone appeared a single time. The chain carries TRBV18 and TRBJ2-5; 8 bases map to TRBD1. V trimming: 3 bases; J trimming: 4 bases; junction bases outside the gene matches: 7. From germline, CDR1 is KGHSH and CDR2 LQKENI. The CDR3 sequence is 15 residues long. Here the CDR3 DNA reads TGTGCCAGCTCACCCGACAGGGGCCTCCGAGAGACCCAGTACTTC. It specifies CASSPDRGLRETQYF. The full variable domain, with the rest looked up from reference TRBV18 and TRBJ2-5, is NAGVMQNPRHLVRRRGQEARLRCSPMKGHSHVYWYRQLPEEGLKFMVYLQKENIIDESGMPKERFSAEFPKEGPSILRIQQVVRGDSAAYFCASSPDRGLRETQYFGPGTRLLVL.

The chain is built from TRBV4-1 and TRBJ2-1, with 10 bases matching TRBD2. CDR3 size: 15 residues. J gave up 8 bases and V 0 bases, and 4 bases lay outside the gene matches. Germline V lookup: CDR1 MGHRA, CDR2 YSYEKL. CDR3 sequence (DNA): TGCGCCAGCAGCCAAGATCGGCTAGCGGGGGATGAGCAGTTCTTC. Residues: CASSQDRLAGDEQFF.

This sequence joins TRBV7-6 and TRBJ2-1; D perhaps matches TRBD2 (6 bases). The CDR3 has 15 amino acids. Trimming took 4 bases from V and 2 from J, leaving 12 bases between them. From germline, CDR1 is SGHVS and CDR2 FNYEAQ. The CDR3 here is CASSSGEETYNEQFF. DNA of the CDR3: TGTGCCAGCAGCTCGGGGGAAGAAACCTACAATGAGCAGTTCTTC.

The chain links TRBV5-1 to TRBJ2-6; 7 bases line up with TRBD1. V lost 3 bases, J lost 2 bases, and 5 bases stayed unmatched. The CDR3 runs 16 residues. Germline CDR1 is SGHRS and CDR2 is YFSETQ. This chain's CDR3 is CASSWGQSAGANVLTF. The DNA for the CDR3 is TGCGCCAGCAGCTGGGGACAGTCCGCTGGGGCCAACGTCCTGACTTTC.

The chain carries TRBV27 and TRBJ1-2, with D unclear. The CDR3 is 12 residues long. Trimming removed 10 bases from V and 3 bases from J, with 12 bases in between. Germline V gene lookup returns CDR1 MNHEY and CDR2 SMNVEV (reference sequence). The CDR3 nucleotides are TGTGCCACACTCGGGCGGGACTATGGCTACACCTTC. This gives the protein CATLGRDYGYTF.

The rearrangement joins TRBV6-6 to TRBJ1-2; maybe TRBD1 (6 bases). The CDR3 loop spans 15 amino acids. Germline V CDR1 and CDR2: MNHNY, SVGAGI (reference sequence). Deletions cut 6 bases from V and 5 bases from J, with 19 bases between. CDR3 sequence (DNA): TGTGCCAGCAGGGAACAGGGTTGGGGGCTATATGGCTACACCTTC. Translating it yields CASREQGWGLYGYTF.

This clone was counted only a few times. The rearrangement uses TRBV7-6 and TRBJ2-1, with 12 bases matching TRBD2. This CDR3 is built from 15 residues. V shed 1 base and J 10 bases; nucleotides not matched to a gene: 5. Germline loops: CDR1 SGHVS, CDR2 FNYEAQ. CDR3 DNA sequence: TGTGCCAGCAGCTTAGAGACTAGCGGGAGATACGAGCAGTTCTTC. Protein sequence: CASSLETSGRYEQFF. The complete variable domain, with remaining parts taken from reference TRBV7-6 and TRBJ2-1, reads GAGVSQSPRYKVTKRGQDVALRCDPISGHVSLYWYRQALGQGPEFLTYFNYEAQQDKSGLPNDRFSAERPEGSISTLTIQRTEQRDSAMYRCASSLETSGRYEQFFGPGTRLTVL.

V gene TRBV6-4 combines with J gene TRBJ2-1; maybe TRBD1 (5 bases). The CDR3 covers 16 residues. CDR1 and CDR2 (germline): MRHNA, SNTAGT. V was shortened by 6 bases and J by 4 bases, with 19 bases between the two germline ends. The CDR3 sequence: CASSLNRGASYNEQFF. The CDR3 coding sequence is TGTGCCAGCAGCCTTAATAGGGGCGCCTCTTACAATGAGCAGTTCTTC.

This clone appeared a few times. CDR3 sequence reads: CASSYRLAGGPGETQYF. CDR3 DNA: TGTGCCAGCAGCTATCGACTAGCGGGGGGGCCAGGAGAGACCCAGTACTTC. V and J are TRBV7-3 and TRBJ2-5; 14 nucleotides align to TRBD2. This CDR3 is 17 amino acids long. CDR1 and CDR2 (germline): SGHTA, FQGTGA. Losses at the gene ends were 4 bases for V and 4 bases for J; bases not matched to a gene: 8.

This clone showed up just a few times. This chain links TRBV12-3 or TRBV12-4 with TRBJ2-2; no reliable D call. Trimming stripped 6 bases from V and 6 bases from J, with 11 bases between. The CDR3 contains 13 residues. The CDR3 spells CASSPQASGELFF. CDR3 bases: TGTGCCAGCAGCCCCCAGGCTTCCGGGGAGCTGTTTTTT.

This chain connects TRBV5-1 to TRBJ2-7; D may be TRBD2 (7 bases). CDR1 SGHRS and CDR2 YFSETQ come from the germline V gene. V dropped 5 bases and J dropped 3 bases, with 24 bases sitting between them. The CDR3 totals 17 residues. The CDR3 DNA reads TGCGCCAGCAGTGCCTCGGTCGGGGGGCCCCCCTACTACGAGCAGTACTTC. Amino acids: CASSASVGGPPYYEQYF.

V and J are TRBV9 and TRBJ2-7, with 10 bases fitting TRBD1. V lost 0 bases, J lost 0 bases, and 18 bases stayed unmatched. The CDR3 is made up of 21 amino acids. Germline V gives CDR1 SGDLS, CDR2 YYNGEE. The CDR3 spells CASSVGTGGASGPETSYEQYF. CDR3 DNA sequence: TGTGCCAGCAGCGTAGGGACAGGGGGGGCTAGCGGGCCCGAAACCTCCTACGAGCAGTACTTC. The complete variable domain, with remaining parts taken from reference TRBV9 and TRBJ2-7, reads DSGVTQTPKHLITATGQRVTLRCSPRSGDLSVYWYQQSLDQGLQFLIQYYNGEERAKGNILERFSAQQFPDLHSELNLSSLELGDSALYFCASSVGTGGASGPETSYEQYFGPGTRLTVT.

This chain uses TRBV3-1 (or the pseudogene TRBV3-2) with TRBJ1-1, with D possibly matching TRBD1 (5 bases). Looked up from germline, CDR1 is LGHDT and CDR2 is YNNKEL (reference sequence). CDR3 size: 16 residues. Between the trimmed V and J ends, which lost 3 bases and 4 bases, there was a span of 18 bases. The CDR3 DNA follows: TGTGCCAGCAGCCAGGCGGGACTCCGGACGGGCACTGAAGCTTTCTTT. This sequence encodes CASSQAGLRTGTEAFF.

Comment on this clone: A read error may account for a junction end that differs from germline. The V and J genes are TRBV27 and TRBJ2-5; TRBD2 matches at 7 bases. The CDR3 is made up of 13 amino acids. Per germline, CDR1 MNHEY and CDR2 SMNVEV (reference sequence). Here the CDR3 reads CASSLSGEGTQYF. Here the CDR3 DNA reads TGTGCCAGCAGCTTATCTGGGGAGGGGACCCAGTACTTC.

The gene calls are TRBV2 and TRBJ2-3, with 8 bases fitting TRBD1. The CDR3 spans 14 residues. Germline trimming cut 6 bases from V and 2 bases from J; bases unmatched to any gene: 4. Germline assignment: CDR1 SNHLY and CDR2 FYNNEI. The chain's CDR3 is CASRDREATDTQYF. CDR3 sequence (DNA): TGTGCCAGCAGGGACAGGGAAGCCACAGATACGCAGTATTTT.

This clone was counted a few times. V usage is TRBV7-9 and J usage is TRBJ1-1; D gene ambiguous. There are 14 residues in the CDR3. Germline assignment: CDR1 SEHNR and CDR2 FQNEAQ (reference sequence). Trimming removed 11 bases from V and 1 base from J, with 17 bases in between. CDR3 nucleotides: TGTGCCTCCTCCTCCCCCCCAGAGAACACTGAAGCTTTCTTT. Protein sequence: CASSSPPENTEAFF.

Points on this clone: The same CDR3 can be traced to other DNA sequences in this sample. CDR3 sequence reads: CASSEREGTEAFF. The DNA of the CDR3 is TGTGCCAGCAGTGAAAGGGAGGGAACTGAAGCTTTCTTT. This chain links TRBV2 with TRBJ1-1, with D unresolved. V dropped 2 bases and J dropped 5 bases, with 9 bases sitting between them. Germline V gene data show CDR1 as SNHLY and CDR2 as FYNNEI. This CDR3 has 13 residues.

The gene calls are TRBV7-2 and TRBJ1-1, with D possibly being TRBD1 (5 bases). The germline V and J ends were trimmed by 3 bases and 6 bases, with 8 bases remaining between them. Germline V gene lookup returns CDR1 SGHTA and CDR2 FQGNSA. This CDR3 is 12 amino acids long. The DNA of the CDR3 is TGTGCCAGCAGCTTCCAGGGTTCTGAAGCTTTCTTT. It yields the protein CASSFQGSEAFF.

The V call is TRBV25-1, the J call TRBJ2-1, with 8 bases matching TRBD2. V shed 6 bases, J shed 10 bases, and the junction held 11 bases outside the gene matches. CDR3 size: 14 residues. Germline lookup yields CDR1 MGHDK and CDR2 SYGVNS. The DNA of the CDR3 is TGTGCCAGCAGGGGGGACCGGGGGGGTGCGGAGCAGTTCTTC. Amino acids: CASRGDRGGAEQFF.

V gene TRBV16 combines with J gene TRBJ2-7, with D possibly matching TRBD2 (6 bases). This CDR3 region has 16 residues. Trimming cost V 4 bases and J 4 bases, with 20 bases left between them. In germline, CDR1 is KGHSY, CDR2 FQNENV. CDR3 coding DNA: TGTGCCAGCAGCCTTTACCGGGACTCCTTTAAGTACGAGCAGTACTTC. It translates to CASSLYRDSFKYEQYF. Using reference TRBV16 and TRBJ2-7 for the parts outside the CDR3, the full variable domain is GEEVAQTPKHLVRGEGQKAKLYCAPIKGHSYVFWYQQVLKNEFKFLISFQNENVFDETGMPKERFSAKCLPNSPCSLEIQATKLEDSAVYFCASSLYRDSFKYEQYFGPGTRLTVT.

This chain uses TRBV14 with TRBJ2-2; the match to TRBD2 covers 9 bases. V lost 1 base to trimming and J lost 6 bases; unmatched junction nucleotides: 3. Germline assignment: CDR1 SGHDN and CDR2 FVKESK. The CDR3 is 15 amino acids. The CDR3 protein is CASSQVRLAAGELFF. CDR3 sequence (DNA): TGTGCCAGCAGCCAAGTGAGACTAGCGGCCGGGGAGCTGTTTTTT. The whole variable domain, remainder taken from reference TRBV14 and TRBJ2-2, is EAGVTQFPSHSVIEKGQTVTLRCDPISGHDNLYWYRRVMGKEIKFLLHFVKESKQDESGMPNNRFLAERTGGTYSTLKVQPAELEDSGVYFCASSQVRLAAGELFFGEGSRLTVL.

This chain connects TRBV4-1 to TRBJ1-2; 7 bases agree with TRBD1. The V gene end was trimmed by 4 bases and the J gene end by 4 bases; junction bases not matched to a gene: 12. Germline V lookup: CDR1 MGHRA, CDR2 YSYEKL. This CDR3 has 16 amino acids. The chain's CDR3 is CASSRVGTEHSYGYTF. CDR3 nucleotide sequence: TGCGCCAGCAGCCGGGTCGGGACAGAGCATTCCTATGGCTACACCTTC.

This chain connects TRBV28 to TRBJ1-1, with D tentatively TRBD1 (5 bases). Germline loops: CDR1 MDHEN, CDR2 SYDVKM. CDR3 length: 14 residues. Trimming cost V 3 bases and J 5 bases, with 13 bases left between them. The CDR3 spells CASSFREVRTEAFF. The CDR3 DNA sequence: TGTGCCAGCAGTTTCAGGGAAGTAAGGACTGAAGCTTTCTTT.